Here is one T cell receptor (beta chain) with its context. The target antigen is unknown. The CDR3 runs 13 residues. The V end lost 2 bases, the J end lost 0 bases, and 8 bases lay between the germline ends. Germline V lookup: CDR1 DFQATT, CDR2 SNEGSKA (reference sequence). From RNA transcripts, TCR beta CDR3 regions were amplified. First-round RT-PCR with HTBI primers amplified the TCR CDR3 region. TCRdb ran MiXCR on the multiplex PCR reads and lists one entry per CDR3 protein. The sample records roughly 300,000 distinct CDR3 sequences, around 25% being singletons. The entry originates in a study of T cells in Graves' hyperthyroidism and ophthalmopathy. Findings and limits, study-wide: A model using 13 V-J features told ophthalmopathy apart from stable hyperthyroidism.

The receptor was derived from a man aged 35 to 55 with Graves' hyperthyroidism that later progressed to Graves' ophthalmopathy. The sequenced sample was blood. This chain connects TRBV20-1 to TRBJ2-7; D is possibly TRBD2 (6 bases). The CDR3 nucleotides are TGCAGTGCTAGACACGGGGGCTCCTACGAGCAGTACTTC. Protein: CSARHGGSYEQYF.